Shown below are 29 T cell receptor beta chains from a single sample sequenced in a study of cytomegalovirus exposure and HLA in healthy donors. The study ran its PCR with 60 Vbeta and 13 Jbeta primers. Measured with immunoSEQ multiplex PCR; TCRdb has only the in-frame clones, and not every one. Found here are 90,000 to 140,000 clones, 69% of them singletons; the top ten hold approximately 3%. The sample consisted of PBMCs. The receptors derive from a man aged 25-40 years in good health and CMV-seronegative.

Turning to this clone: An end of the junction does not agree with germline; a read error may underlie this. V and J are TRBV7-9 and TRBJ1-1; 7 bases agree with TRBD1. CDR3 length equals 12 residues. Germline CDR1 SEHNR, CDR2 FQNEAQ (reference sequence). The CDR3 protein is CSSSRDRVQAFF. In DNA form, the CDR3 reads TGTTCCAGCAGCCGCGACAGGGTACAGGCTTTCTTT.

The CDR3 DNA reads TGTGCCAGCAGTGAAGACCTAGGCCGGCCGGGGAATCAGCCCCAGCATTTT. This sequence encodes CASSEDLGRPGNQPQHF. The chain carries TRBV6-1 and TRBJ1-5; no firm D call. CDR1 MNHNS and CDR2 SASEGT come from the germline V gene. V was shortened by 1 base and J by 4 bases, with 17 bases between the two germline ends. The CDR3 sequence is 17 residues long.

The chain combines TRBV27 with TRBJ1-5; no clear D gene. The ends were cut back, 2 bases at V and 4 bases at J, with 12 bases in the middle. This CDR3 is 15 amino acids long. The germline gives CDR1 MNHEY, CDR2 SMNVEV (reference sequence). DNA of the CDR3: TGTGCCAGCAGTTTAAGCGGCCTGCAAAATCAGCCCCAGCATTTT. Translating it yields CASSLSGLQNQPQHF.

This clone was counted only a few times. The chain couples TRBV7-2 to TRBJ1-3; D uncertain. This CDR3 has 15 amino acids. Per the germline V gene, CDR1 is SGHTA and CDR2 is FQGNSA. The V end was cut by 5 bases, the J end by 1 base, with 12 bases between. The CDR3 DNA is TGTGCCAGCAGCCCCCCGATACGGTCTGGAAACACCATATATTTT. It yields the protein CASSPPIRSGNTIYF.

This chain joins TRBV5-1 and TRBJ2-3; TRBD2 might be the D (6 bases). Germline CDR1 SGHRS, CDR2 YFSETQ. V lost 7 bases, J lost 0 bases, and 15 bases lay in between. The CDR3 totals 15 residues. CDR3 amino acids: CASGRDFTSTDTQYF. The DNA of the CDR3 is TGCGCCAGCGGAAGGGACTTTACCAGCACAGATACGCAGTATTTT.

This chain joins TRBV28 and TRBJ1-2, with 12 bases that match TRBD1. V gave up 3 bases and J gave up 5 bases; unmatched junction bases: 4. The CDR3 covers 15 residues. CDR1 and CDR2 from the germline V gene are MDHEN and SYDVKM. The CDR3 DNA sequence: TGTGCCAGCAGTTTGGGACAGGGGGCTGGGTATGGCTACACCTTC. It encodes CASSLGQGAGYGYTF.

The chain is built from TRBV15 and TRBJ2-7; D is unclear. This CDR3 contains 14 residues. Trimming removed 0 bases from V and 13 bases from J, with 19 bases in between. CDR1 and CDR2 (germline): LNHNV, YYDKDF (reference sequence). The CDR3 loop reads CATSRDENVGPLYF. CDR3 DNA: TGTGCCACCAGCAGAGATGAAAATGTTGGGCCGCTTTACTTC.

The chain joins TRBV6-1 to TRBJ1-3, with 8 positions matching TRBD1. V shed 7 bases and J 4 bases; nucleotides not matched to a gene: 9. The germline gives CDR1 MNHNS, CDR2 SASEGT. The CDR3 is 15 amino acids. The CDR3 DNA sequence: TGTGCCAGCATAGGGTTCAGGGGGCGAGGAAACACCATATATTTT. Its translation: CASIGFRGRGNTIYF.

To note about this clone: This same CDR3 is encoded by further DNA sequences in the sample. This chain joins TRBV2 and TRBJ1-5; 10 bases align to TRBD1. CDR1 and CDR2 from the germline V gene are SNHLY and FYNNEI. This CDR3 is built from 16 residues. V trimming: 8 bases; J trimming: 0 bases; junction bases outside the gene matches: 7. The CDR3, as DNA: TGTGCCAGCGGAGGGACAGGGGTATATAGCAATCAGCCCCAGCATTTT. It translates to CASGGTGVYSNQPQHF.

This chain links TRBV7-2 with TRBJ2-2, with a weak D call TRBD2 (5 bases). Germline V gene data show CDR1 as SGHTA and CDR2 as FQGNSA. V was pared by 5 bases and J by 6 bases, with 16 bases between. CDR3 size: 15 residues. CDR3 DNA sequence: TGTGCCAGCAGCCCCTCCGGTGAGGGTCCCGGGGAGCTGTTTTTT. This translates into CASSPSGEGPGELFF.

V is TRBV7-9 and J is TRBJ1-1, with D perhaps matching TRBD1 (6 bases). The germline CDR1 and CDR2 sequences are SEHNR and FQNEAQ (reference sequence). The ends were cut back, 2 bases at V and 7 bases at J, with 17 bases in the middle. The CDR3 runs 15 residues. DNA of the CDR3: TGTGCCAGCAGCTTACCCAGGGGCCAGGAGAGTGAAGCTTTCTTT. This sequence encodes CASSLPRGQESEAFF.

This chain connects TRBV28 to TRBJ1-5, with D perhaps matching TRBD1 (5 bases). The V gene lost 1 base and the J gene lost 7 bases, with 20 bases spanning the gap. This CDR3 contains 17 residues. Germline V gives CDR1 MDHEN, CDR2 SYDVKM. CDR3 DNA: TGTGCCAGCAGTTTATCAGAGGGAAAAGCCGGGGGGCAGCCCCAGCATTTT. As protein: CASSLSEGKAGGQPQHF.

The rearrangement links TRBV5-1 to TRBJ1-3; weak D call: TRBD1 (5 bases). The CDR3 is made up of 17 amino acids. Trimming stripped 0 bases from V and 2 bases from J, with 15 bases between. CDR1 is SGHRS and CDR2 is YFSETQ in the germline V gene. CDR3 amino acids: CASSLDSGRLTGNTIYF. In DNA form, the CDR3 reads TGCGCCAGCAGCTTGGATTCAGGGCGTCTAACTGGAAACACCATATATTTT.

This clone has a handful of counts. The rearrangement joins TRBV18 to TRBJ1-1; 7 bases line up with TRBD1. The CDR3 spans 13 residues. Unmatched junction bases numbered 7, after V lost 5 bases and J lost 7 bases. The V gene's germline CDR1 is KGHSH and CDR2 LQKENI. The CDR3 is CASSSSGGNEAFF. The CDR3 bases are TGTGCCAGCTCAAGTTCAGGGGGGAATGAAGCTTTCTTT.

The rearrangement joins TRBV10-3 to TRBJ1-3; D is perhaps TRBD1 (6 bases). The CDR3 is made up of 14 amino acids. Trimming took 10 bases from V and 2 from J, leaving 15 bases between them. Germline CDR1 ENHRY, CDR2 SYGVKD. CDR3 DNA sequence: TGTGCCACCGACCAGGGGTCGGCTGGAAACACCATATATTTT. Its translation: CATDQGSAGNTIYF.

V usage is TRBV5-4 and J usage is TRBJ2-3; maybe TRBD1 (6 bases). Germline V gene lookup returns CDR1 SGHNT and CDR2 YYREEE (reference sequence). The CDR3 is made up of 14 amino acids. V lost 1 base, J lost 4 bases, and 10 bases lay in between. The CDR3 region has the DNA TGTGCCAGCAGCTTGAGGCAGGGGCCAGATACGCAGTATTTT. It encodes CASSLRQGPDTQYF.

This clone was picked up a small number of times. The chain is built from TRBV11-2 and TRBJ2-7, with 7 bases lining up with TRBD2. Germline CDR1 and CDR2: SGHAT and FQNNGV. Trimming at V came to 2 bases and at J to 1 base, leaving 8 bases not matched to a gene. The CDR3 is made up of 16 amino acids. The CDR3 spells CASSLKDGGYSYEQYF. CDR3 DNA: TGTGCCAGCAGCTTAAAAGACGGGGGGTATTCCTACGAGCAGTACTTC.

V usage is TRBV7-8 and J usage is TRBJ2-1, with 8 nucleotides matching TRBD1. The CDR3 loop spans 15 amino acids. The germline V gene has CDR1 SGHVS and CDR2 FQNEAQ. With V trimmed by 2 bases and J by 1 base, 1 base remained unmatched. Here the CDR3 reads CASSLTGGSYNEQFF. Written as DNA, the CDR3 is TGTGCCAGCAGCTTAACAGGGGGGTCCTACAATGAGCAGTTCTTC.

The rearrangement joins TRBV7-9 to TRBJ1-1; possible D gene TRBD1, 6 bases. The CDR3 totals 13 residues. Germline V lookup: CDR1 SEHNR, CDR2 FQNEAQ (reference sequence). The V end lost 5 bases, the J end lost 2 bases, and 9 bases lay between the germline ends. CDR3 amino acids: CASSEQGNTEAFF. CDR3 in DNA: TGTGCCAGCAGCGAACAGGGTAACACTGAAGCTTTCTTT.

This sequence joins TRBV27 and TRBJ1-3, with D uncertain. V dropped 4 bases and J dropped 2 bases, with 15 bases sitting between them. This CDR3 spans 16 amino acids. Germline CDR1 is MNHEY and CDR2 is SMNVEV (reference sequence). The CDR3 DNA sequence: TGTGCCAGCAGTTACTCGTTCTTCGAACCTGGAAACACCATATATTTT. This encodes CASSYSFFEPGNTIYF.

This sequence joins TRBV27 and TRBJ2-3, with D perhaps TRBD2 (5 bases). The V end was cut by 2 bases, the J end by 2 bases, with 14 bases between. The CDR3 sequence is 16 residues long. Per the germline V gene, CDR1 is MNHEY and CDR2 is SMNVEV (reference sequence). The CDR3 DNA sequence: TGTGCCAGCAGTTTAGTTCCGGGAACACACACAGATACGCAGTATTTT. This sequence encodes CASSLVPGTHTDTQYF.

The chain couples TRBV18 to TRBJ2-5; D might be TRBD2 (6 bases). Germline lookup yields CDR1 KGHSH and CDR2 LQKENI. This CDR3 comprises 13 residues. V lost 3 bases and J 1 base, leaving 6 bases between the germline ends. This CDR3 is CASSPTSQETQYF. The CDR3 nucleotides are TGTGCCAGCTCACCGACTAGCCAAGAGACCCAGTACTTC.

The rearrangement joins TRBV11-2 to TRBJ2-6, with a weak D call TRBD1 (5 bases). The V end lost 3 bases, the J end lost 1 base, and 19 bases lay between the germline ends. The CDR3 is 19 amino acids. Germline V lookup: CDR1 SGHAT, CDR2 FQNNGV. In nucleotides, the CDR3 is TGTGCCAGCAGCTTCCCCTCCAGGGTCTATCGATCTGGGGCCAACGTCCTGACTTTC. It encodes CASSFPSRVYRSGANVLTF.

Comments on this clone: The sample carries other DNA sequences with the same CDR3. V usage is TRBV28 and J usage is TRBJ2-1; perhaps TRBD2 as D (5 bases). CDR3 size: 14 residues. Germline V gene lookup returns CDR1 MDHEN and CDR2 SYDVKM. V lost 3 bases, J lost 2 bases, and 8 bases lay in between. CDR3 loop: CASSFGVPYNEQFF. The CDR3, as DNA: TGTGCCAGCAGTTTCGGGGTTCCCTACAATGAGCAGTTCTTC. Full variable domain (outside the CDR3, taken from reference TRBV28 and TRBJ2-1): DVKVTQSSRYLVKRTGEKVFLECVQDMDHENMFWYRQDPGLGLRLIYFSYDVKMKEKGDIPEGYSVSREKKERFSLILESASTNQTSMYLCASSFGVPYNEQFFGPGTRLTVL.

This clone has only a few counts. This rearrangement joins TRBV14 to TRBJ2-7, with D perhaps TRBD2 (6 bases). This CDR3 contains 13 residues. V lost 4 bases, J lost 4 bases, and 11 bases lay in between. CDR1 SGHDN and CDR2 FVKESK come from the germline V gene. CDR3 in DNA: TGTGCCAGCAGCCTTAGCGGAGGGTACGAGCAGTACTTC. Residues: CASSLSGGYEQYF.

The V call is TRBV4-3, the J call TRBJ2-2; TRBD2 aligns across 9 bases. Germline assignment: CDR1 LGHNA and CDR2 YSLEER. The J segment lost 7 bases and the V segment lost 4 bases, leaving 13 bases of the junction unmatched. The CDR3 has 17 residues. The CDR3 spells CASSRESAGTSYGELFF. The CDR3 region has the DNA TGCGCCAGCAGCCGAGAATCCGCCGGGACTAGCTACGGGGAGCTGTTTTTT.

This sequence joins TRBV9 and TRBJ2-5; 14 nucleotides agree with TRBD2. This CDR3 contains 15 residues. Trimming cost V 4 bases and J 4 bases; bases outside gene matches: 3. Germline loops: CDR1 SGDLS, CDR2 YYNGEE. The CDR3 loop reads CASSPGTSGRETQYF. The DNA for the CDR3 is TGTGCCAGCAGCCCGGGGACTAGCGGGAGAGAGACCCAGTACTTC.

J is TRBJ2-4 and V is TRBV6-6, with 11 bases matching TRBD2. CDR3 length: 15 amino acids. Germline assignment: CDR1 MNHNY and CDR2 SVGAGI (reference sequence). Trimming at V came to 3 bases and at J to 12 bases, leaving 10 bases not matched to a gene. The CDR3 nucleotides are TGTGCCAGCAGTTATTCGGGGACTAGCGGACACAGTCAGTACTTC. Translation: CASSYSGTSGHSQYF.

This chain links TRBV6-5 with TRBJ1-4, with 7 bases that match TRBD1. This CDR3 spans 16 amino acids. V dropped 2 bases and J dropped 4; count of bases not matched to a gene: 7. Germline-derived CDR1 and CDR2 are MNHEY and SVGAGI. CDR3 loop: CASSYRTGVINEKLFF. DNA for the CDR3: TGTGCCAGCAGTTACCGAACAGGGGTTATTAATGAAAAACTGTTTTTT.